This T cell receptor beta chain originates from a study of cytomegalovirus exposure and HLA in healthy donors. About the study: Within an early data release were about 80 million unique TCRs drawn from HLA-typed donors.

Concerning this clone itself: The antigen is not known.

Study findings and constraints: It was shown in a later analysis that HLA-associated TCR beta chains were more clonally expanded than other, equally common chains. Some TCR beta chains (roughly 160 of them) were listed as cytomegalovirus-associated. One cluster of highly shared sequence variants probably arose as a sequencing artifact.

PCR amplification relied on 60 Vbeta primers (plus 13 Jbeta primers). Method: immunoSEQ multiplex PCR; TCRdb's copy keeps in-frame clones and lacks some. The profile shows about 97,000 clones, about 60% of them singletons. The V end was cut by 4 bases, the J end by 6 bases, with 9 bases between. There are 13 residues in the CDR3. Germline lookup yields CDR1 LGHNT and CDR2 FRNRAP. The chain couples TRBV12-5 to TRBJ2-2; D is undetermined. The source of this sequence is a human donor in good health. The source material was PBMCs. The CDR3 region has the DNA TGTGCTAGTGGTTACCCCTATTCCGGGGAGCTGTTTTTT. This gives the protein CASGYPYSGELFF.